This TCR beta chain was found in a study of lymphopenia after photon versus proton radiotherapy. Profiling relied on immunoSEQ multiplex PCR, and the TCRdb table lists in-frame clones only, not all of them. Among about 5,000 clones listed, 88% were seen once. Germline assignment: CDR1 SQVTM and CDR2 ANQGSEA. CDR3 length: 14 residues. V was pared by 6 bases and J by 4 bases, with 6 bases of the junction left unmatched. In regard to this clone: Its antigen is as yet unknown.

General study points: Post-nadir TCR diversity decline inversely tracked overall survival among those who died. Oligoclonal CD8+ Temra expansion after nadir drove photon patients' diversity drop. Photon-treated patients lost naive T cells and TCR diversity; proton-treated stayed stable.

The input for sequencing was peripheral blood, taken from a patient treated with photon-based radiotherapy. This receptor was obtained from a man aged 25-40 years with gastric cancer. The V call is TRBV29-1, the J call TRBJ2-1, with 10 bases matching TRBD2. Here the CDR3 DNA reads TGCAGCGTCAAAACTAGCGGGGTATACAATGAGCAGTTCTTC. Its translation is CSVKTSGVYNEQFF.